The 2 T cell receptor beta chains reported below all come from one sample, sequenced in a study of shared clonotypes between healthy human individuals. The assay was immunoSEQ multiplex PCR, and TCRdb's table has in-frame clones only and misses some. The sample shows a few million clones, about 90% of them seen only once. The sample comprised naive CD4+ T cells from PBMCs. Specified subset: CD45RA+ positively selected. These receptor sequences come from a man between 18 and 35 years old in good health. Some clones in this sample may be carry-over from other donors' samples.

The genes are TRBV27 and TRBJ2-6, with 13 positions matching TRBD2. J lost 1 base, V lost 4 bases, and 7 bases had no gene match. The CDR3 is 19 amino acids. From germline, CDR1 is MNHEY and CDR2 SMNVEV (reference sequence). This chain's CDR3 is CASSYTLAGGPSGANVLTF. Written as DNA, the CDR3 is TGTGCCAGCAGTTACACACTAGCGGGAGGGCCGTCTGGGGCCAACGTCCTGACTTTC. Drawing the rest from reference TRBV27 and TRBJ2-6, the complete variable domain is EAQVTQNPRYLITVTGKKLTVTCSQNMNHEYMSWYRQDPGLGLRQIYYSMNVEVTDKGDVPEGYKVSRKEKRNFPLILESPSPNQTSLYFCASSYTLAGGPSGANVLTFGAGSRLTVL.

This chain links TRBV10-1 with TRBJ2-7, with 11 bases fitting TRBD1. CDR3 length equals 12 residues. With V trimmed by 3 bases and J by 12 bases, 4 bases remained unmatched. Germline loops: CDR1 WNHNN, CDR2 SYGVQD (reference sequence). The CDR3 DNA reads TGCGCCAGCAGTGACCCGGGACAGGGGGTGTACTTC. Protein product: CASSDPGQGVYF.